The 14 T cell receptor beta chains in this list originate from one sample, sequenced in a study of regulatory T cells in long-lasting Graves disease. In building TCR beta libraries, iRepertoire HTBI primers were used together with Arm-PCR of CDR3 regions. Each CDR3 protein is one row after TCRdb ran MiXCR on the multiplex PCR reads. Among roughly 400,000 distinct CDR3 sequences listed, less than 25% were seen once. The time point was: persistent/refractory GD, antithyroid drugs over 5 years with positive TRAb. There was RNA extracted from PBMCs, and the TCR library was made from it. The sample was peripheral blood mononuclear cells (PBMCs), taken when the disease was refractory, from a patient treated with antithyroid drugs. Every receptor here comes from a female donor with Graves disease.

This clonotype was observed many times. This chain links TRBV30 with TRBJ2-7; D is unclear. The germline V gene encodes CDR1 GTSNPN and CDR2 SVGIG (reference sequence). Trimming stripped 7 bases from V and 0 bases from J, with 16 bases between. The CDR3 is 14 amino acids. The CDR3 is CAFDRAFSSYEQYF. Here the CDR3 DNA reads TGTGCCTTCGACCGGGCCTTTAGCTCCTACGAGCAGTACTTC.

The rearrangement uses TRBV29-1 and TRBJ2-7; D gene unclear. Germline V lookup: CDR1 SQVTM, CDR2 ANQGSEA. This CDR3 is built from 11 residues. V lost 0 bases to trimming and J lost 6 bases, with 6 bases between them. The chain's CDR3 is CSVEDPVEQYF. The CDR3 region has the DNA TGCAGCGTTGAAGATCCGGTCGAGCAGTACTTC.

This chain links TRBV20-1 with TRBJ2-7; 9 positions match TRBD1. The CDR3 is 14 amino acids. The germline V gene encodes CDR1 DFQATT and CDR2 SNEGSKA (reference sequence). V lost 5 bases and J lost 0; bases outside the gene matches: 5. CDR3 protein: CSALTGQGSYEQYF. The CDR3 nucleotides read TGCAGTGCTCTCACGGGACAGGGCTCCTACGAGCAGTACTTC.

This clonotype has just a few counts. The rearrangement uses TRBV11-2 and TRBJ1-3, with D uncertain. CDR3 length: 15 amino acids. Trimming removed 1 base at V and 0 bases at J, with 7 bases between. Germline CDR1 and CDR2: SGHAT and FQNNGV. The DNA of the CDR3 is TGTGCCAGCAGCTTAGCGTCCGTCTCTGGAAACACCATATATTTT. Protein sequence: CASSLASVSGNTIYF.

The rearrangement uses TRBV12-3 or TRBV12-4 and TRBJ2-3; 7 bases fit TRBD2. The length of the CDR3 is 14 residues. V trimming: 3 bases; J trimming: 4 bases; junction bases outside the gene matches: 4. CDR3 loop: CASSLGGGADTQYF. The CDR3 DNA is TGTGCCAGCAGTTTGGGGGGAGGGGCAGATACGCAGTATTTT.

This clonotype was seen many times. CDR3 protein: CASAIWMGRGNTIYF. DNA for the CDR3: TGTGCTAGTGCCATATGGATGGGTAGAGGAAACACCATATATTTT. The rearrangement uses TRBV12-5 and TRBJ1-3, with D uncertain. CDR3 size: 15 residues. V shed 7 bases and J shed 4 bases, with 17 bases lying between them. Germline CDR1 is LGHNT and CDR2 is FRNRAP.

The rearrangement joins TRBV28 to TRBJ2-7; 7 bases align to TRBD2. CDR1 and CDR2 from the germline V gene are MDHEN and SYDVKM. This CDR3 comprises 13 residues. With V trimmed by 6 bases and J by 5 bases, 7 bases remained unmatched. The CDR3 DNA reads as TGTGCCAGCAGGGGGGGGTTCATTGACGAGCAGTACTTC. Residues: CASRGGFIDEQYF.

This clonotype came up many times. The chain has TRBV6-5 and TRBJ2-7; tentatively, D is TRBD2 (6 bases). V was clipped by 4 bases and J by 4 bases, with 20 bases between them. This CDR3 contains 16 residues. Germline V lookup: CDR1 MNHEY, CDR2 SVGAGI. DNA of the CDR3: TGTGCCAGCAGTTGGTATTGGCGGGACTCTCCGTACGAGCAGTACTTC. It is translated as CASSWYWRDSPYEQYF.

The V call is TRBV6-2 or TRBV6-3, the J call TRBJ2-1; D is possibly TRBD2 (6 bases). The CDR3 runs to 13 residues. Trimming stripped 6 bases from V and 5 bases from J, with 11 bases between. Germline V lookup: CDR1 MNHEY, CDR2 SVGEGT. CDR3 DNA: TGTGCCAGCAGCCCCCTAGCGAACAATGAGCAGTTCTTC. This translates into CASSPLANNEQFF.

This clonotype came up once. The junction departs from the called germline gene at one end, perhaps through a read error. The chain uses TRBV4-1 and TRBJ1-4, with TRBD1 matching 9 bases. The germline CDR1 and CDR2 sequences are MGHRA and YSYEKL. This CDR3 has 20 residues. DNA of the CDR3: TGCGCCAGCAGCGCACACCACGGGACAGGGAACTTGGCGACTAATGAAAAACGGTTTTTT. This translates into CASSAHHGTGNLATNEKRFF.

The J gene is TRBJ2-3, the V gene TRBV2; 10 bases fit TRBD2. This CDR3 contains 18 residues. The V and J ends lost 4 bases and 0 bases, in that order; junction bases with no gene match: 10. From germline, CDR1 is SNHLY and CDR2 FYNNEI. CDR3 sequence: CASSAVAGGEFSTDTQYF. The CDR3, as DNA: TGTGCCAGCAGTGCGGTAGCGGGAGGTGAATTTAGCACAGATACGCAGTATTTT.

The sample holds many counts of this clonotype. The chain combines TRBV7-2 with TRBJ2-2, with 10 bases identical to TRBD1. There are 16 residues in the CDR3. Looked up from germline, CDR1 is SGHTA and CDR2 is FQGNSA. Losses at the gene ends were 5 bases for V and 3 bases for J; bases not matched to a gene: 6. CDR3 bases: TGTGCCAGCAGCCATGGGACAGGGGCTTACACCGGGGAGCTGTTTTTT. It codes for CASSHGTGAYTGELFF.

This clonotype was observed a handful of times. V and J are TRBV6-9 and TRBJ2-1; 12 bases agree with TRBD2. This CDR3 has 18 amino acids. Germline V gene sequence: CDR1 MNHGY, CDR2 SVAAGI. J lost 6 bases, V lost 4 bases, and 13 bases had no gene match. CDR3 nucleotides: TGTGCCAGCAGTTTACCCAATTCGACTAGCGGGAGTTCCAATGAGCAGTTCTTC. Protein: CASSLPNSTSGSSNEQFF.

In its sample, this clonotype was seen many times. The chain combines TRBV7-2 with TRBJ2-7; TRBD1 agrees at 10 bases. V shed 5 bases, J shed 5 bases, and the junction held 9 bases outside the gene matches. The CDR3 extends over 15 amino acids. The V gene's germline CDR1 is SGHTA and CDR2 FQGNSA. The CDR3: CASSPPGQGSHEQYF. CDR3 nucleotides: TGTGCCAGCAGCCCTCCGGGACAGGGGAGCCACGAGCAGTACTTC.